A single sample is the source of the 26 T cell receptor beta chains below, sequenced in a study of metastatic and nonmetastatic thyroid tumors. Thyroid surgery was preceded by no treatment in any patient. Via MiXCR, TCRdb re-called the PCR reads. The table has around 45,000 clones, 3% to 3.5% seen once. The sample comprised blood. Receptor source: a female donor with papillary thyroid cancer or a benign thyroid nodule (not recorded which). Some clones in this sample may be carry-over from other donors' samples.

This clone was observed at least ten times. The genes are TRBV6-1 and TRBJ2-7; 7 bases are a match to TRBD2. This CDR3 is built from 14 residues. Trimming removed 7 bases from V and 2 bases from J; junction bases left unmatched: 8. The germline V gene encodes CDR1 MNHNS and CDR2 SASEGT. The CDR3 loop is CASTPLAGAYEQYF. CDR3 coding DNA: TGTGCCAGCACACCGCTTGCGGGGGCCTACGAGCAGTACTTC.

The rearrangement joins TRBV12-3 or TRBV12-4 to TRBJ2-3; 9 bases match TRBD2. The CDR3 runs 14 residues. With V trimmed by 6 bases and J by 5 bases, 6 bases remained unmatched. In nucleotides, the CDR3 is TGTGCCAGCAGAGGAGCGGGAGGAGAAGATACGCAGTATTTT. It specifies CASRGAGGEDTQYF.

This clone was observed a few times. J is TRBJ2-5 and V is TRBV19, with D perhaps TRBD1 (6 bases). This CDR3 is built from 17 residues. Germline loops: CDR1 LNHDA, CDR2 SQIVND (reference sequence). The ends were cut back, 3 bases at V and 2 bases at J, with 19 bases in the middle. The CDR3 loop reads CASSITAGVGRQETQYF. In DNA, the CDR3 is TGTGCCAGTAGTATCACGGCAGGGGTGGGGCGGCAAGAGACCCAGTACTTC.

This clone was observed at least ten times. The genes are TRBV5-1 and TRBJ1-4; possibly TRBD1 for D (5 bases). Germline assignment: CDR1 SGHRS and CDR2 YFSETQ. Trimming removed 2 bases at V and 7 bases at J, with 6 bases between. CDR3 size: 12 residues. CDR3 residues: CASSLTGEKLFF. The CDR3, as DNA: TGCGCCAGCAGCTTAACAGGTGAAAAACTGTTTTTT.

By share, this clone counts as medium-sized. The DNA of the CDR3 is TGTGCCAGCAGCTCAGACAGGGCTTATAATTCACCCCTCCACTTT. Amino acids: CASSSDRAYNSPLHF. This rearrangement joins TRBV11-2 to TRBJ1-6, with TRBD1 identical over 7 bases. This CDR3 region has 15 residues. V shed 4 bases, J shed 4 bases, and the junction held 4 bases outside the gene matches. CDR1 and CDR2 (germline): SGHAT, FQNNGV.

In this sample, this clone turned up many times. The chain employs TRBV9 and TRBJ2-1; 7 bases agree with TRBD2. The germline gives CDR1 SGDLS, CDR2 YYNGEE. CDR3 length equals 15 residues. Trimming cost V 0 bases and J 6 bases; bases outside gene matches: 6. In DNA, the CDR3 is TGTGCCAGCAGCGTAGTTGGGACTAACCTCAATGAGCAGTTCTTC. Translated: CASSVVGTNLNEQFF. Full variable domain (missing parts from reference TRBV9 and TRBJ2-1): DSGVTQTPKHLITATGQRVTLRCSPRSGDLSVYWYQQSLDQGLQFLIQYYNGEERAKGNILERFSAQQFPDLHSELNLSSLELGDSALYFCASSVVGTNLNEQFFGPGTRLTVL.

The chain is built from TRBV12-3 or TRBV12-4 and TRBJ1-6; 7 nucleotides align to TRBD1. This CDR3 has 15 residues. Unmatched junction bases numbered 10, after V lost 7 bases and J lost 7 bases. The CDR3 region is CASNVRQGENSPLHF. DNA of the CDR3: TGTGCCAGCAACGTAAGACAGGGTGAAAATTCACCCCTCCACTTT.

The genes are TRBV24-1 and TRBJ2-5, with D possibly being TRBD1 or TRBD2 (7 bases each). CDR1 KGHDR and CDR2 SFDVKD come from the germline V gene. Trimming removed 3 bases at V and 5 bases at J, with 21 bases between. The CDR3 has 17 residues. The CDR3 coding sequence is TGTGCCACCAGTGATGGGGGGGACAGCCTTCGAATGGAGACCCAGTACTTC. This codes for CATSDGGDSLRMETQYF.

This clone was detected a few times. J is TRBJ2-7 and V is TRBV28; unclear D gene. The CDR3 has 13 residues. V lost 1 base and J 3 bases, leaving 7 bases between the germline ends. The germline CDR1 and CDR2 sequences are MDHEN and SYDVKM. The CDR3 protein is CASSLFADYEQYF. CDR3 sequence (DNA): TGTGCCAGCAGTTTATTCGCGGACTACGAGCAGTACTTC.

The chain employs TRBV6-2 or TRBV6-3 and TRBJ2-5, with D perhaps TRBD2 (6 bases). Germline assignment: CDR1 MNHEY and CDR2 SVGEGT. The CDR3 has 16 amino acids. Trimming stripped 8 bases from V and 3 bases from J, with 22 bases between. The CDR3 nucleotides are TGTGCCAGCCGGGCGGGGAGAGACGGGGCGGAAGAGACCCAGTACTTC. It codes for CASRAGRDGAEETQYF.

Ten or more counts support this clone. V gene TRBV7-3 combines with J gene TRBJ2-7; 7 nucleotides match TRBD1. J gave up 2 bases and V 5 bases, and 9 bases lay outside the gene matches. Germline loops: CDR1 SGHTA, CDR2 FQGTGA. The CDR3 consists of 15 residues. As DNA, the CDR3 is TGTGCCAGCAGCCCACTACCGGGACAGCCCTACGAGCAGTACTTC. This gives the protein CASSPLPGQPYEQYF. The whole variable domain, remainder taken from reference TRBV7-3 and TRBJ2-7, is GAGVSQTPSNKVTEKGKYVELRCDPISGHTALYWYRQSLGQGPEFLIYFQGTGAADDSGLPNDRFFAVRPEGSVSTLKIQRTERGDSAVYLCASSPLPGQPYEQYFGPGTRLTVT.

The chain is built from TRBV12-3 or TRBV12-4 and TRBJ2-7, with D tentatively TRBD1 (5 bases). Trimming cost V 7 bases and J 3 bases, with 13 bases left between them. The CDR3 sequence is 13 residues long. CDR3 residues: CASKRQNIYEQYF. The DNA of the CDR3 is TGTGCCAGCAAGAGACAGAACATCTACGAGCAGTACTTC.

This clone was seen many times. A much larger clone is a single base away; this may be a read error. The chain joins TRBV6-1 to TRBJ2-7; D ambiguous. The CDR3 totals 16 residues. CDR1 and CDR2 from the germline V gene are MNHNS and SASEGT. The germline V and J ends were trimmed by 4 bases and 0 bases, with 16 bases remaining between them. DNA of the CDR3: TGTGCCAGCAGTGGAGTTGTAGGTGATAGCTCCTACGAGCAGTACTTC. It codes for CASSGVVGDSSYEQYF.

The chain is built from TRBV10-2 and TRBJ1-2; weak D call: TRBD1 (6 bases). The CDR3 covers 14 residues. From germline, CDR1 is WSHSY and CDR2 SAAADI. Trimming cost V 2 bases and J 1 base, with 8 bases left between them. The CDR3 protein is CASSETGINYGYTF. In DNA, the CDR3 is TGCGCCAGCAGTGAGACAGGGATTAACTATGGCTACACCTTC.

The table lists this clone with many counts. Other DNA sequences in the sample encode the same CDR3. The chain employs TRBV7-9 and TRBJ1-2; 10 bases line up with TRBD1. The trim removed 6 bases at V and 9 bases at J, leaving 7 bases unmatched. The CDR3 contains 13 residues. Per the germline V gene, CDR1 is SEHNR and CDR2 is FQNEAQ (reference sequence). The CDR3 protein is CASRKTGGGSYTF. The CDR3 DNA reads TGTGCCAGCAGAAAGACAGGGGGCGGGAGCTACACCTTC.

This clone turned up a few times. The V call is TRBV25-1, the J call TRBJ1-4, with 8 positions matching TRBD1. Germline V gene lookup returns CDR1 MGHDK and CDR2 SYGVNS. The V segment lost 1 base and the J segment 7 bases; nucleotides outside the gene matches: 8. This CDR3 has 16 amino acids. The CDR3 region is CASSEWSCDRGEKLFF. CDR3 in DNA: TGTGCCAGCAGTGAATGGTCTTGTGACAGGGGTGAAAAACTGTTTTTT.

This clone was seen a few times. The chain carries TRBV20-1 and TRBJ1-1, with no clear D. Germline CDR1 DFQATT, CDR2 SNEGSKA (reference sequence). Trimming pared 3 bases from V and 7 bases from J, leaving 12 bases between. There are 12 residues in the CDR3. CDR3 bases: TGCAGTGCTAGGGACGGAGGGCGTGAAGCTTTCTTT. Amino acid sequence: CSARDGGREAFF.

This clone was seen only a few times. Here the CDR3 reads CASSSSAGGGYEQYF. The CDR3 coding sequence is TGCGCCAGCAGCTCCTCGGCGGGAGGCGGCTACGAGCAGTACTTC. The J gene is TRBJ2-7, the V gene TRBV5-1, with TRBD2 matching over 8 bases. V shed 3 bases and J 3 bases; nucleotides not matched to a gene: 8. Germline values: CDR1 SGHRS, CDR2 YFSETQ. The CDR3 is made up of 15 amino acids.

This clone showed up many times. The chain joins TRBV12-3 or TRBV12-4 to TRBJ1-1; possibly TRBD1 for D (6 bases). This CDR3 is built from 15 residues. V lost 2 bases to trimming and J lost 1 base, with 11 bases between them. The CDR3 region has the DNA TGTGCCAGCAGTTTACGGGGGGCGTGGAACACTGAAGCTTTCTTT. Translated: CASSLRGAWNTEAFF.

This clone was recorded many times. This chain uses TRBV24-1 with TRBJ2-7; 7 bases map to TRBD1. The CDR3 runs 14 residues. The J segment lost 5 bases and the V segment lost 4 bases, leaving 7 bases of the junction unmatched. Germline lookup yields CDR1 KGHDR and CDR2 SFDVKD. The CDR3 DNA sequence: TGTGCCACCAGTGACTCGGCAGGGGGTGACGAGCAGTACTTC. Protein product: CATSDSAGGDEQYF.

This clone showed up many times. Since a much larger clone is just one base distant, this may be a read error. The rearrangement links TRBV28 to TRBJ1-3; perhaps TRBD1 as D (5 bases). Germline lookup yields CDR1 MDHEN and CDR2 SYDVKM. The CDR3 is made up of 16 amino acids. The CDR3 nucleotides are TGTGCCAGCAGCCGCCGGAGGGGCGGCTCTGGAAGCACCATATATTTT. Translated, it gives CASSRRRGGSGSTIYF.

The gene calls are TRBV20-1 and TRBJ1-2; a possible D gene is TRBD1 (6 bases). Per the germline V gene, CDR1 is DFQATT and CDR2 is SNEGSKA (reference sequence). The CDR3 consists of 14 residues. The germline V and J ends were trimmed by 6 bases and 4 bases, with 18 bases remaining between them. The CDR3 protein is CSAGGEGPLYGYTF. The DNA of the CDR3 is TGCAGTGCAGGGGGGGAGGGCCCCCTCTATGGCTACACCTTC.

This clone occurred a few times. The rearrangement joins TRBV6-1 to TRBJ2-7; D gene uncertain. The CDR3 runs 15 residues. The germline V gene has CDR1 MNHNS and CDR2 SASEGT. V lost 2 bases and J lost 0, with 11 bases in between. The CDR3 DNA follows: TGTGCCAGCAGTGAATCAGAAGCTAGCTCCTACGAGCAGTACTTC. It translates to CASSESEASSYEQYF.

This clone was seen repeatedly, ten times or more. The chain links TRBV11-3 to TRBJ2-7; D not certain. CDR1 is SGHNT, CDR2 YENEEA, per germline. This CDR3 has 12 amino acids. V lost 5 bases and J 6 bases, leaving 11 bases between the germline ends. The CDR3 sequence: CASSRVLGEQYF. The CDR3 DNA reads TGTGCCAGCAGCAGGGTGTTAGGCGAGCAGTACTTC.

This clone was detected only a few times. The chain joins TRBV28 to TRBJ2-3; 7 bases are shared with TRBD2. Germline values: CDR1 MDHEN, CDR2 SYDVKM. The CDR3 totals 15 residues. The J segment lost 1 base and the V segment lost 4 bases, leaving 5 bases of the junction unmatched. CDR3 sequence reads: CASSSPAGRTDTQYF. CDR3 DNA sequence: TGTGCCAGCAGTTCCCCAGCGGGGCGCACAGATACGCAGTATTTT.

This clone showed up many times. The V call is TRBV6-1, the J call TRBJ2-1; possible D gene TRBD2, 5 bases. This CDR3 is built from 13 residues. The V and J ends lost 6 bases and 0 bases respectively, with 6 bases between them. Germline V lookup: CDR1 MNHNS, CDR2 SASEGT. CDR3 in amino acids: CASRTSSYNEQFF. CDR3 nucleotides: TGTGCCAGCAGAACTAGCTCCTACAATGAGCAGTTCTTC.